This T cell receptor (beta chain) was recorded in a study of blood T cell repertoires in COVID-19. Across the study: Researchers got acute and convalescent COVID-19 samples from the United States, Italy and Spain. PBMCs, B-cell-depleted T cells, or T cells were the source of the cDNA or gDNA that made up the material.

The germline V gene encodes CDR1 SNHLY and CDR2 FYNNEI. This CDR3 is 14 amino acids long. V was cut by 3 bases and J by 4 bases, with 10 bases left in between. The authors' processing: Amplified reference gene primers provided the basis for estimating nucleated cell counts. Here immunoSEQ multiplex PCR was the method, and the copy in TCRdb shows in-frame clones only, minus some. V, J and clone size were drawn from that table, and D and trimming were deduced from the DNA. This sample has hundreds of thousands of clones, with about four fifths found just once. The TCR sequence derives from a man older than 75 with acute or convalescent COVID-19. The chain couples TRBV2 to TRBJ1-5, with D possibly matching TRBD1 (5 bases). Sequences were obtained from peripheral blood. The CDR3 sequence: CASSDRQGNQPQHF. The CDR3 DNA follows: TGTGCCAGCAGTGATCGGCAGGGAAATCAGCCCCAGCATTTT.